Below, 14 T cell receptor beta chains from the same sample are listed, as sequenced in a study of T cell responses to AZD1222 COVID-19 vaccine. Clones were sequenced by immunoSEQ multiplex PCR, and TCRdb holds only the in-frame ones, with some missing. Seen here are approximately 110,000 clones, roughly 87% observed once, and the top ten hold roughly 13%. This sample comprised peripheral blood, obtained on day 0 of MenACWY control vaccination. The receptors here all came from an adult in good health.

The chain joins TRBV20-1 to TRBJ2-3; 9 nucleotides match TRBD2. Trimming at V came to 3 bases and at J to 5 bases, leaving 12 bases not matched to a gene. Germline lookup yields CDR1 DFQATT and CDR2 SNEGSKA (reference sequence). The CDR3 has 16 amino acids. The DNA of the CDR3 is TGCAGTGCTAGTGGGGGGGGCCAGCGGGAGGAAGATACGCAGTATTTT. Its protein is CSASGGGQREEDTQYF.

The chain uses TRBV29-1 and TRBJ1-3; 7 nucleotides match TRBD1. Germline-derived CDR1 and CDR2 are SQVTM and ANQGSEA. With V trimmed by 7 bases and J by 2 bases, 8 bases remained unmatched. CDR3 length: 14 residues. The DNA for the CDR3 is TGCAGCGCAACGACAGGGTTTCCTGGAAACACCATATATTTT. Amino acids: CSATTGFPGNTIYF.

The chain employs TRBV5-1 and TRBJ1-1; 7 bases are a match to TRBD1. The CDR3 has 14 residues. The V gene's germline CDR1 is SGHRS and CDR2 YFSETQ. Germline trimming cut 4 bases from V and 3 bases from J; bases unmatched to any gene: 6. The CDR3 here is CASSPRTGDTEAFF. For the CDR3, the DNA is TGCGCCAGCAGCCCAAGGACAGGAGACACTGAAGCTTTCTTT.

The gene calls are TRBV19 and TRBJ2-7; no clear D. Germline values: CDR1 LNHDA, CDR2 SQIVND (reference sequence). The CDR3 has 15 amino acids. The V end was cut by 6 bases, the J end by 2 bases, with 17 bases between. CDR3 protein: CASRDVGKLTYEQYF. The CDR3 coding sequence is TGTGCCAGTAGGGACGTGGGGAAACTAACCTACGAGCAGTACTTC.

The V gene is TRBV4-3, the J gene TRBJ2-7; D call uncertain. V was shortened by 0 bases and J by 1 base, with 10 bases between the two germline ends. The CDR3 covers 15 residues. Germline V gene lookup returns CDR1 LGHNA and CDR2 YSLEER. In DNA, the CDR3 is TGCGCCAGCAGCCAAGATAAGAGGCCTTCCTACGAGCAGTACTTC. Its protein product is CASSQDKRPSYEQYF.

This clone was seen a few times. This sequence joins TRBV10-3 and TRBJ1-1; D gene uncertain. Per the germline V gene, CDR1 is ENHRY and CDR2 is SYGVKD. Deletions cut 8 bases from V and 0 bases from J, with 16 bases between. The CDR3 sequence is 15 residues long. The CDR3 loop is CAIRRAGPMNTEAFF. The CDR3 DNA follows: TGTGCCATCCGTCGAGCAGGCCCAATGAACACTGAAGCTTTCTTT.

The genes are TRBV6-6 and TRBJ1-1; D is unclear. The CDR3 has 15 residues. Trimming removed 4 bases from V and 1 base from J, with 13 bases in between. Looked up from germline, CDR1 is MNHNY and CDR2 is SVGAGI (reference sequence). The CDR3 region has the DNA TGTGCCAGCAGTTCGGCGGGTTTCGGGAACACTGAAGCTTTCTTT. Protein sequence: CASSSAGFGNTEAFF.

The chain is built from TRBV5-1 and TRBJ2-3; D not certain. CDR1 and CDR2 from the germline V gene are SGHRS and YFSETQ. Deletions cut 4 bases from V and 2 bases from J, with 5 bases between. The CDR3 has 12 amino acids. For the CDR3, the DNA is TGCGCCAGCAGCCTAAACACAGATACGCAGTATTTT. Protein: CASSLNTDTQYF.

The V call is TRBV5-1, the J call TRBJ2-1; the match to TRBD2 covers 13 bases. This CDR3 has 19 amino acids. The V gene end was trimmed by 4 bases and the J gene end by 6 bases; junction bases not matched to a gene: 16. The germline CDR1 and CDR2 sequences are SGHRS and YFSETQ. CDR3 loop: CASSRRTSGSIEVGNEQFF. In DNA form, the CDR3 reads TGCGCCAGCAGCCGGCGGACTAGCGGGAGTATTGAGGTGGGCAATGAGCAGTTCTTC.

J is TRBJ2-1 and V is TRBV6-1; D is unclear. The germline V gene encodes CDR1 MNHNS and CDR2 SASEGT. Trimming removed 2 bases from V and 10 bases from J, with 12 bases in between. This CDR3 contains 13 residues. Here the CDR3 DNA reads TGTGCCAGCAGTGAACACGTCTCCAAAGAGCAGTTCTTC. Amino acid sequence: CASSEHVSKEQFF.

The chain is built from TRBV15 and TRBJ2-1; 7 nucleotides match TRBD2. The CDR3 totals 16 residues. Germline-derived CDR1 and CDR2 are LNHNV and YYDKDF (reference sequence). Trimming removed 0 bases from V and 9 bases from J; junction bases left unmatched: 11. CDR3 sequence reads: CATSREGGANVAEQFF. CDR3 DNA sequence: TGTGCCACCAGCAGAGAGGGAGGGGCGAATGTCGCTGAGCAGTTCTTC.

The gene calls are TRBV18 and TRBJ2-2, with D maybe TRBD1 (6 bases). V lost 4 bases and J 5 bases, leaving 14 bases between the germline ends. Germline-derived CDR1 and CDR2 are KGHSH and LQKENI. The CDR3 sequence is 15 residues long. The CDR3 DNA follows: TGTGCCAGCTCACTTGGAATGCAGGGGACCGGGGAGCTGTTTTTT. Translating gives CASSLGMQGTGELFF.

The CDR3 loop reads CASSLAQDSYNEQFF. CDR3 nucleotides: TGCGCCAGCAGCTTGGCCCAGGACTCCTACAATGAGCAGTTCTTC. The V and J genes are TRBV5-1 and TRBJ2-1; D gene unclear. V was pared by 0 bases and J by 0 bases, with 7 bases between. The CDR3 runs 15 residues. The germline gives CDR1 SGHRS, CDR2 YFSETQ.

This clone was detected only a few times. The chain employs TRBV19 and TRBJ1-6; D is uncertain. V shed 3 bases and J shed 2 bases, with 11 bases lying between them. The CDR3 consists of 16 residues. Germline V gene lookup returns CDR1 LNHDA and CDR2 SQIVND (reference sequence). As DNA, the CDR3 is TGTGCCAGTAGTATTCGTCCGGGGACCTATAATTCACCCCTCCACTTT. Translating it yields CASSIRPGTYNSPLHF.